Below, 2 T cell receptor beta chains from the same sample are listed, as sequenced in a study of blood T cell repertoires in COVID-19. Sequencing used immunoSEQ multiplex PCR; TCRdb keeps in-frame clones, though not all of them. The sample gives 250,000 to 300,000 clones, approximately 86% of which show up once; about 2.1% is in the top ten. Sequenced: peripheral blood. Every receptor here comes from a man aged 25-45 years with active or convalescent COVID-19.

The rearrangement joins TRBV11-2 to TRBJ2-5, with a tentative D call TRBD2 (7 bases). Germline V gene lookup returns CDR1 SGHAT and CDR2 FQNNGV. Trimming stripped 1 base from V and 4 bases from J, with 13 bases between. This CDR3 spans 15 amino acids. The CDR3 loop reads CASSLGGGNGETQYF. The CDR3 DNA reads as TGTGCCAGCAGCTTAGGGGGGGGCAATGGAGAGACCCAGTACTTC.

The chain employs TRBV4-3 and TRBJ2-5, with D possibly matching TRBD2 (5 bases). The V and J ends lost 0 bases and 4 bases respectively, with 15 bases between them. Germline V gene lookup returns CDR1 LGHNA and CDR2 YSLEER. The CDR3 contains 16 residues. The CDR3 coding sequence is TGCGCCAGCAGCCAAGATTATAGCGCTAGCTTAGAGACCCAGTACTTC. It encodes CASSQDYSASLETQYF.